This entry describes one T cell receptor beta chain. This specimen belongs to a study of blood T cell repertoires in COVID-19. About the study: There were acute and convalescent COVID-19 samples, and they came from the United States, Italy and Spain. The analysed material was cDNA or gDNA that came from T cells, B-cell-depleted T cells, or PBMCs.

In the study's own analysis: Cell counts per sample came from amplifying reference gene primers. Clones were sequenced by immunoSEQ multiplex PCR, and TCRdb holds only the in-frame ones, with some missing. That table furnishes V, J and clone size, whereas the DNA furnished D and trimming. This table holds 500,000 or so clones, about nine tenths found once. The CDR3 totals 15 residues. J was trimmed by 5 bases and V by 4 bases; bases with no gene match: 14. Germline values: CDR1 GTSNPN, CDR2 SVGIG (reference sequence). Donors of Cohort 3 who recovered were those that had two negative PCRs, clearance, or symptom resolution.

The sample consisted of PBMCs or T cells enriched from blood (not recorded which). The gene calls are TRBV30 and TRBJ2-7; 7 nucleotides match TRBD2. This receptor was identified in a woman under 30 who had recovered from COVID-19. CDR3 DNA: TGTGCCTGGACGGAGCGGGGAAACACCCCCCACGAGCAGTACTTC. Translation gives CAWTERGNTPHEQYF.